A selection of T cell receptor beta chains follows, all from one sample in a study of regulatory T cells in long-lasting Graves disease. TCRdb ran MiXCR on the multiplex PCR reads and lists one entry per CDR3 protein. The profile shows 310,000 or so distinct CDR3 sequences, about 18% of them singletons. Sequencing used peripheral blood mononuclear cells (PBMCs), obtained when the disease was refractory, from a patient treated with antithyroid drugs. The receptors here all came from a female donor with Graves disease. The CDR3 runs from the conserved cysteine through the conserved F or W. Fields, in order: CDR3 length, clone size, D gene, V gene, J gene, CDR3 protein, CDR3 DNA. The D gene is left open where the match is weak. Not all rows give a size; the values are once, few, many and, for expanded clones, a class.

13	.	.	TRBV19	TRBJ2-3	CASEEMSTDTQYF	TGTGCCAGCGAGGAGATGAGCACAGATACGCAGTATTTT
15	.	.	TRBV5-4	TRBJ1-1	CASSLASTVNTEAFF	TGTGCCAGCAGCTTGGCTTCGACGGTGAACACTGAAGCTTTCTTT
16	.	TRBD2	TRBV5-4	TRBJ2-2	CASSTGLAGATGELFF	TGTGCCAGCAGCACGGGACTAGCGGGAGCCACCGGGGAGCTGTTTTTT
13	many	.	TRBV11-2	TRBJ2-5	CASSPRVQETQYF	TGTGCCAGCAGCCCGCGAGTACAAGAGACCCAGTACTTC
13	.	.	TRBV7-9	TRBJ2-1	CASSLEAGVGQFF	TGTGCCAGCAGCTTAGAGGCGGGCGTTGGTCAGTTCTTC
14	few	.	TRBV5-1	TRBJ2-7	CASSLYDGHYEQYF	TGCGCCAGCAGCTTGTACGACGGACACTACGAGCAGTACTTC
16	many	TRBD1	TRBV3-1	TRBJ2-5	CASSLGTALYQETQYF	TGTGCCAGCAGCCTCGGGACAGCTCTCTACCAAGAGACCCAGTACTTC
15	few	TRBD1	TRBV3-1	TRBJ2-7	CASSQTGTGGAEQYF	TGTGCCAGCAGCCAAACCGGGACAGGGGGCGCCGAGCAGTACTTC
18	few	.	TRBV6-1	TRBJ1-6	CASTTTRGRGVFSSPLHF	TGTGCCAGCACCACCACCAGAGGAAGGGGGGTATTTTCGTCACCCCTCCACTTT
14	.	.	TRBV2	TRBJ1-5	CASRDRYSNQPQHF	TGTGCCAGCAGGGACCGATATAGCAATCAGCCCCAGCATTTT
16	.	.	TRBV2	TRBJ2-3	CASSDPLAQNTDTQYF	TGTGCCAGCAGTGATCCGCTAGCGCAAAACACAGATACGCAGTATTTT
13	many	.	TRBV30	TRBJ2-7	CAWTTGYNYEQYF	TGTGCCTGGACCACCGGATACAACTACGAGCAGTACTTC
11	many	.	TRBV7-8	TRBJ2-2	CASTLAGELFF	TGTGCCAGCACCCTGGCCGGGGAGCTGTTTTTT
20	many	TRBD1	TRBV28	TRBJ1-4	CASSLMTTRGRDTLKEKLFF	TGTGCCAGCAGCCTGATGACAACCAGGGGGCGCGATACTTTGAAAGAAAAACTGTTTTTT
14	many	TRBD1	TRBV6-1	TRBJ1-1	CASSEVTGGTEAFF	TGTGCCAGCAGTGAAGTAACAGGGGGCACTGAAGCTTTCTTT
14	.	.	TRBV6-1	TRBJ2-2	CASRAPSNTGELFF	TGTGCCAGCAGGGCGCCGTCGAACACCGGGGAGCTGTTTTTT
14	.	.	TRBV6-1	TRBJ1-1	CASNEIGGESEAFF	TGTGCCAGCAACGAAATTGGCGGTGAGTCTGAAGCTTTCTTT
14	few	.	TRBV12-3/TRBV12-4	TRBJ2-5	CASSFGGLVETQYF	TGTGCCAGCAGTTTCGGGGGTCTTGTAGAGACCCAGTACTTC
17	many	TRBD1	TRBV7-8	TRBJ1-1	CASSLVGTGGRDTEAFF	TGTGCCAGCAGCTTAGTTGGGACAGGGGGTAGGGACACTGAAGCTTTCTTT
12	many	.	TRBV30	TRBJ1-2	CAWSVGAYGYTF	TGTGCCTGGAGTGTGGGGGCATATGGCTACACCTTC
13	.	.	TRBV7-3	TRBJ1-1	CASSRDPNTEAFF	TGTGCCAGCAGCCGGGACCCTAACACTGAAGCTTTCTTT
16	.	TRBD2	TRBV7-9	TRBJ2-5	CASSKIRGGALSTQYF	TGTGCCAGCAGCAAAATTCGCGGGGGGGCGTTGTCGACCCAGTACTTC
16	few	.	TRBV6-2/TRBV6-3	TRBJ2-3	CASRPRPGVITDTQYF	TGTGCCAGCAGACCCCGCCCAGGGGTTATCACGGATACGCAGTATTTT
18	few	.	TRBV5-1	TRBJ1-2	CASTRALALRRANYGYTF	TGCGCCAGCACCCGGGCTCTGGCCCTTCGTCGAGCTAACTATGGCTACACCTTC
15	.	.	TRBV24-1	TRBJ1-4	CATSSPGGLGEKLFF	TGTGCCACCAGCAGCCCCGGGGGGCTGGGTGAAAAACTGTTTTTT
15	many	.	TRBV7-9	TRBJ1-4	CASSLALGTNEKLFF	TGTGCCAGCAGCTTAGCTCTGGGAACTAATGAAAAACTGTTTTTT
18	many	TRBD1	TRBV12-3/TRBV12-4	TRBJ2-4	CASSLVFGTGGAKNIQYF	TGTGCCAGCAGTTTAGTGTTTGGGACAGGGGGCGCCAAAAACATTCAGTACTTC
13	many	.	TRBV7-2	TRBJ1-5	CASSSGQVWGWHF	TGTGCCAGCAGCTCGGGACAAGTCTGGGGCTGGCATTTT
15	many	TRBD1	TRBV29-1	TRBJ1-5	CSASFTGDSNQPQHF	TGCAGCGCCTCTTTTACAGGGGATAGCAATCAGCCCCAGCATTTT
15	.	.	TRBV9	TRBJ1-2	CASSVVAVSNYGYTF	TGTGCCAGCAGCGTAGTGGCGGTCTCTAACTATGGCTACACCTTC
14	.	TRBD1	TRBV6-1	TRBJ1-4	CASSRTGSHEKLFF	TGTGCCAGCAGCCGGACAGGGTCTCATGAAAAACTGTTTTTT
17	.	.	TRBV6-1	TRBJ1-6	CVSSPRDPYLYNSPLHF	TGTGTCAGCAGTCCAAGGGACCCCTACCTTTATAATTCACCCCTCCACTTT
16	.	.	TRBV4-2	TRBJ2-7	CAGSQDSTGLNYEQYF	TGTGCCGGCAGCCAAGATAGCACAGGCCTCAACTACGAGCAGTACTTC
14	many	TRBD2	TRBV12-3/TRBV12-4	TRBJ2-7	CASSLGTTPVEQYF	TGTGCCAGCAGTTTGGGGACTACCCCTGTCGAGCAGTACTTC
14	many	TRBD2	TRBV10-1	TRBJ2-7	CASRRLAGAREQYF	TGCGCCAGCAGGCGACTAGCGGGGGCTCGCGAGCAGTACTTC
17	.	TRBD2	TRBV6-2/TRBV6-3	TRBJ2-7	CASSYSIRTSASHEQYF	TGTGCCAGCAGTTACTCGATCAGGACTAGCGCCTCCCACGAGCAGTACTTC
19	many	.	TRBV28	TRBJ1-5	CASSSFSRRGAGSNQPQHF	TGTGCCAGCAGTTCATTCTCCCGGCGGGGGGCGGGGAGCAATCAGCCCCAGCATTTT
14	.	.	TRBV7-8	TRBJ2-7	CASSLGGADYEQYF	TGTGCCAGCAGCTTAGGTGGAGCTGATTACGAGCAGTACTTC
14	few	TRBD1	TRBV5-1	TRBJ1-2	CASSLAQGLYGYTF	TGCGCCAGCAGCTTGGCACAGGGGCTCTATGGCTACACCTTC
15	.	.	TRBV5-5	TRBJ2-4	CASSLGEVAKNIQYF	TGTGCCAGCAGCTTGGGGGAAGTAGCCAAAAACATTCAGTACTTC
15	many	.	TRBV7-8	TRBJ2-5	CASSLVSAYQETQYF	TGTGCCAGCAGCTTAGTCAGTGCATACCAAGAGACCCAGTACTTC
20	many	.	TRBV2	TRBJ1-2	CASEGTSGFGTSKANYGYTF	TGTGCCAGCGAGGGAACCTCGGGCTTCGGGACTTCGAAGGCTAACTATGGCTACACCTTC
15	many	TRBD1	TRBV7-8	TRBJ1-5	CASSRLTGMVQPQHF	TGTGCCAGCAGCCGCCTGACAGGGATGGTTCAGCCCCAGCATTTT
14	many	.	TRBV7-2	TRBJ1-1	CASSSQGLGTEAFF	TGTGCCAGCAGCTCGCAGGGATTAGGCACTGAAGCTTTCTTT
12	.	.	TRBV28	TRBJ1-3	CASSFLGNTIYF	TGTGCCAGCAGTTTTCTCGGAAACACCATATATTTT
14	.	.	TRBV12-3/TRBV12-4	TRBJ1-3	CASSRASVGNTIYF	TGTGCCAGCAGTCGGGCTTCGGTTGGAAACACCATATATTTT
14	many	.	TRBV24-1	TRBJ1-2	CATSDPSVRRGYTF	TGTGCCACCAGTGATCCGTCGGTCCGGCGGGGCTACACCTTC
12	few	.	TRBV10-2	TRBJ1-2	CASSENRDGYTF	TGCGCCAGCAGCGAGAACAGGGATGGCTACACCTTC
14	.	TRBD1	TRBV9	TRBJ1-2	CASSPSPGQGSGTF	TGTGCCAGCAGCCCTTCCCCTGGACAGGGATCGGGCACCTTC
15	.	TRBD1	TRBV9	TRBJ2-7	CASSVAGTGMDEQYF	TGTGCCAGCAGCGTAGCCGGGACAGGTATGGACGAGCAGTACTTC
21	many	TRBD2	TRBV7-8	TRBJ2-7	CASSLPQRGSAGGAAGEEQYF	TGTGCCAGCAGCTTACCTCAGCGGGGTAGCGCGGGAGGGGCGGCAGGTGAGGAGCAGTACTTC
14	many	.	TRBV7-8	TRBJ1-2	CASSFGPSDYGYTF	TGTGCCAGCAGCTTCGGGCCCAGTGATTATGGCTACACCTTC
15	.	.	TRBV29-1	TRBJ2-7	CSVTPRATGRYEQYF	TGCAGCGTTACCCCTCGCGCTACAGGGCGCTACGAGCAGTACTTC
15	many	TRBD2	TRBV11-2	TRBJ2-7	CASSLGAGSFYEQYF	TGTGCCAGCAGCTTAGGAGCGGGGTCATTCTACGAGCAGTACTTC
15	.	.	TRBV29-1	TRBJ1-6	CSVESAGVVNSPLHF	TGCAGCGTTGAGTCGGCAGGGGTAGTGAATTCACCCCTCCACTTT
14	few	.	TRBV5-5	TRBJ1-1	CASSLLAANTEAFF	TGTGCCAGCAGCTTATTAGCTGCGAACACTGAAGCTTTCTTT
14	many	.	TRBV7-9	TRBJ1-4	CASSLGPSGEKLFF	TGTGCCAGCAGCCTAGGACCGTCCGGGGAAAAACTGTTTTTT
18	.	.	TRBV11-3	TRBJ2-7	CASSFGESCRGRIDEQYF	TGTGCCAGCAGCTTCGGGGAGTCTTGCAGGGGAAGAATCGACGAGCAGTACTTC
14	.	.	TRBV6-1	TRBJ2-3	CASHRDTSTDTQYF	TGTGCCAGCCACCGGGACACTAGCACAGATACGCAGTATTTT